This entry lists 30 T cell receptor beta chains sequenced from one sample in a study of T cells after yellow fever vaccination. One entry per CDR3 protein results from TCRdb running MiXCR on the 5' RACE reads. The data show hundreds of thousands of distinct CDR3 sequences, around 3.9% seen once. The material was PBMCs, obtained on the day of the yellow fever booster vaccination. Receptor source: a man aged 18 to 29 who received the YFV17D yellow fever vaccine.

This clonotype was seen many times. This sequence joins TRBV4-1 and TRBJ2-1; TRBD1 might be the D (5 bases). CDR1 and CDR2 from the germline V gene are MGHRA and YSYEKL. V was trimmed by 1 base and J by 9 bases, leaving 19 bases between them. The CDR3 extends over 16 amino acids. CDR3 protein: CASSQVGREVSIEQFF. CDR3 coding DNA: TGCGCCAGCAGCCAAGTGGGCAGGGAAGTTAGTATTGAGCAGTTCTTC.

Ten or more counts support this clonotype. The chain combines TRBV5-1 with TRBJ1-1, with D unresolved. This CDR3 is 14 amino acids long. Germline CDR1 SGHRS, CDR2 YFSETQ. Deletions cut 4 bases from V and 0 bases from J, with 10 bases between. CDR3 region: CASSGRSLNTEAFF. Written as DNA, the CDR3 is TGCGCCAGCAGCGGCCGCAGCCTGAACACTGAAGCTTTCTTT.

This clonotype was picked up a small number of times. The chain carries TRBV7-2 and TRBJ2-1; 11 bases are a match to TRBD2. CDR1 and CDR2 from the germline V gene are SGHTA and FQGNSA. The V and J ends lost 1 base and 2 bases, in that order; junction bases with no gene match: 1. The CDR3 has 16 amino acids. CDR3 nucleotides: TGTGCCAGCAGCTTAGATAGCGGGGGGGCCTACAATGAGCAGTTCTTC. It encodes CASSLDSGGAYNEQFF.

This clonotype was seen at least ten times. This chain joins TRBV7-6 and TRBJ1-1, with D perhaps matching TRBD1 (5 bases). The germline V gene encodes CDR1 SGHVS and CDR2 FNYEAQ. The CDR3 covers 15 residues. V was pared by 3 bases and J by 0 bases, with 11 bases between. The CDR3 region has the DNA TGTGCCAGCAGCTTTGAGACAGCTATGAACACTGAAGCTTTCTTT. This encodes CASSFETAMNTEAFF.

This clonotype came up a few times. The chain joins TRBV5-1 to TRBJ1-5; D possibly corresponds to TRBD1 (5 bases). The V and J ends lost 1 base and 0 bases respectively, with 11 bases between them. CDR1 is SGHRS and CDR2 is YFSETQ in the germline V gene. The CDR3 is made up of 16 amino acids. For the CDR3, the DNA is TGCGCCAGCAGCTTGTTAGGGGTGACTAGCAATCAGCCCCAGCATTTT. Its protein product is CASSLLGVTSNQPQHF.

V usage is TRBV5-1 and J usage is TRBJ2-1; 7 bases are a match to TRBD1. From germline, CDR1 is SGHRS and CDR2 YFSETQ. There are 12 residues in the CDR3. The V and J ends lost 6 bases and 8 bases, in that order; junction bases with no gene match: 5. The CDR3 sequence: CASTSGQHEQFF. The CDR3 DNA reads TGCGCCAGCACTTCGGGACAGCATGAGCAGTTCTTC.

V and J are TRBV9 and TRBJ1-2; D may be TRBD1 (5 bases). The germline CDR1 and CDR2 sequences are SGDLS and YYNGEE. CDR3 length: 15 amino acids. Trimming removed 2 bases at V and 4 bases at J, with 15 bases between. CDR3 protein: CASSVSLQQVYGYTF. The CDR3 region has the DNA TGTGCCAGCAGCGTGTCCCTTCAACAGGTCTATGGCTACACCTTC.

The CDR3 nucleotides read TGTGCCAGCAGCAACAGGGTTGTCGTCTATGGCTACACCTTC. This translates into CASSNRVVVYGYTF. The chain couples TRBV6-1 to TRBJ1-2; weak D call: TRBD1 (6 bases). Deletions cut 6 bases from V and 4 bases from J, with 15 bases between. From germline, CDR1 is MNHNS and CDR2 SASEGT. The CDR3 sequence is 14 residues long.

This clonotype was observed a few times. The chain uses TRBV13 and TRBJ2-1; no clear D. CDR1 and CDR2 from the germline V gene are PRHDT and FYEKMQ (reference sequence). V was trimmed by 5 bases and J by 4 bases, leaving 21 bases between them. The CDR3 length is 17 residues. CDR3 in DNA: TGTGCCAGCAGCCCCCCTGCCGGAATATCCTATTACAATGAGCAGTTCTTC. This gives the protein CASSPPAGISYYNEQFF.

The chain is built from TRBV7-9 and TRBJ2-1, with a possible D match to TRBD2 (6 bases). V lost 3 bases and J lost 1, with 16 bases in between. The CDR3 consists of 17 residues. Germline assignment: CDR1 SEHNR and CDR2 FQNEAQ (reference sequence). The CDR3, as DNA: TGTGCCAGCAGCTTCCCCGGAGCAGGGAGGTCCTACAATGAGCAGTTCTTC. It codes for CASSFPGAGRSYNEQFF.

This clonotype was observed a handful of times. J is TRBJ1-5 and V is TRBV7-2; D unclear. This CDR3 has 16 residues. CDR1 is SGHTA and CDR2 is FQGNSA in the germline V gene. Trimming shortened V by 1 base and J by 2 bases, and 12 bases separated the two germline ends. For the CDR3, the DNA is TGTGCCAGCAGCTTAGACGGAGGGTCGGGCAATCAGCCCCAGCATTTT. It translates to CASSLDGGSGNQPQHF.

The V and J genes are TRBV19 and TRBJ2-4; 9 bases fit TRBD1. The CDR3 is 17 residues long. With V trimmed by 3 bases and J by 0 bases, 6 bases remained unmatched. CDR1 and CDR2 (germline): LNHDA, SQIVND (reference sequence). In DNA, the CDR3 is TGTGCCAGTAGTATTTCGGACAGGGGAATAGCCAAAAACATTCAGTACTTC. As protein: CASSISDRGIAKNIQYF.

DNA for the CDR3: TGTGCCAGCAGCCAAGGGTCGACTAGCGGGGGATGGAAGGCAGAGACCCAGTACTTC. It is translated as CASSQGSTSGGWKAETQYF. The gene calls are TRBV3-1 and TRBJ2-5; 12 nucleotides line up with TRBD2. The V segment lost 1 base and the J segment 4 bases; nucleotides outside the gene matches: 13. CDR1 and CDR2 from the germline V gene are LGHDT and YNNKEL (reference sequence). The CDR3 runs to 19 residues.

The chain uses TRBV12-3 or TRBV12-4 and TRBJ2-3; D is unclear. V lost 5 bases and J lost 2, with 17 bases in between. This CDR3 has 16 amino acids. CDR3 loop: CASSRSLAPITDTQYF. The CDR3 bases are TGTGCCAGCAGTCGCAGTCTGGCACCAATCACAGATACGCAGTATTTT.

This clonotype was seen a few times. The chain joins TRBV5-1 to TRBJ2-5, with TRBD2 matching over 10 bases. The V gene end was trimmed by 7 bases and the J gene end by 4 bases; junction bases not matched to a gene: 13. The CDR3 consists of 16 residues. CDR1 is SGHRS and CDR2 is YFSETQ in the germline V gene. The CDR3 spells CASLSGGDHRGETQYF. CDR3 in DNA: TGCGCCAGCCTCAGCGGGGGGGACCATCGGGGAGAGACCCAGTACTTC.

In its sample, this clonotype was seen many times. The chain combines TRBV7-9 with TRBJ2-3, with 10 bases lining up with TRBD1. CDR1 and CDR2 from the germline V gene are SEHNR and FQNEAQ (reference sequence). The CDR3 covers 16 residues. Trimming took 4 bases from V and 4 from J; bases not matched to a gene: 8. Written as DNA, the CDR3 is TGTGCCAGCAGCTCCCCGACAGGGGGCGTTTCAGATACGCAGTATTTT. Translated, it gives CASSSPTGGVSDTQYF.

This clonotype showed up just a few times. The V and J genes are TRBV6-4 and TRBJ2-1; 12 positions agree with TRBD2. Looked up from germline, CDR1 is MRHNA and CDR2 is SNTAGT. The CDR3 has 15 residues. Unmatched junction bases numbered 5, after V lost 2 bases and J lost 9 bases. This CDR3 is CASSDRASGGAEQFF. Here the CDR3 DNA reads TGTGCCAGCAGTGACAGGGCTAGCGGGGGGGCTGAGCAGTTCTTC.

This clonotype occurred a few times. The chain links TRBV15 to TRBJ2-3, with 13 bases matching TRBD2. CDR3 size: 15 residues. Germline V gene lookup returns CDR1 LNHNV and CDR2 YYDKDF (reference sequence). Unmatched junction bases numbered 6, after V lost 4 bases and J lost 8 bases. The DNA for the CDR3 is TGTGCCACCAGCACGGGACTAGCGGGGACTGGTACGCAGTATTTT. Its protein product is CATSTGLAGTGTQYF.

The V and J genes are TRBV4-3 and TRBJ1-1; TRBD1 is a possible D gene (5 bases). Germline V gives CDR1 LGHNA, CDR2 YSLEER. There are 15 residues in the CDR3. Trimming cost V 0 bases and J 2 bases, with 10 bases left between them. This chain's CDR3 is CASSQDLGPNTEAFF. In DNA form, the CDR3 reads TGCGCCAGCAGCCAAGATCTGGGGCCCAACACTGAAGCTTTCTTT.

This clonotype showed up many times. The chain combines TRBV9 with TRBJ2-2; possibly TRBD1 or TRBD2 for D (5 bases each). Per germline, CDR1 SGDLS and CDR2 YYNGEE. Trimming removed 0 bases at V and 4 bases at J, with 10 bases between. The length of the CDR3 is 15 residues. CDR3 sequence reads: CASSVDGTLTGELFF. CDR3 nucleotides: TGTGCCAGCAGCGTAGACGGGACGCTCACCGGGGAGCTGTTTTTT.

This clonotype was observed a few times. The chain employs TRBV7-2 and TRBJ2-7, with D unclear. Trimming took 4 bases from V and 2 from J, leaving 12 bases between them. The germline V gene encodes CDR1 SGHTA and CDR2 FQGNSA. CDR3 length: 14 amino acids. The CDR3 here is CASSSLGSTYEQYV. The CDR3 DNA is TGTGCCAGCAGCTCACTCGGTAGTACCTACGAGCAGTACGTC.

This clonotype was detected only a few times. This chain connects TRBV28 to TRBJ2-3; the match to TRBD1 covers 8 bases. After removal of 3 bases from V and 2 bases from J, the junction contained 7 bases not matched to a gene. There are 16 residues in the CDR3. Germline V gene sequence: CDR1 MDHEN, CDR2 SYDVKM. CDR3 sequence reads: CASSFDRDRTTDTQYF. The CDR3 nucleotides are TGTGCCAGCAGTTTCGACCGGGACAGGACCACAGATACGCAGTATTTT.

The CDR3 loop reads CASSLRGEDSPLHF. The CDR3 DNA reads TGTGCCAGCAGCCTCAGGGGTGAAGATTCACCCCTCCACTTT. This chain uses TRBV6-6 with TRBJ1-6, with D perhaps matching TRBD1 (6 bases). Germline CDR1 MNHNY, CDR2 SVGAGI (reference sequence). The length of the CDR3 is 14 residues. The V gene lost 6 bases and the J gene lost 8 bases, with 14 bases spanning the gap.

This clonotype was seen many times. This chain links TRBV9 with TRBJ1-1; D may be TRBD1 (6 bases). CDR1 and CDR2 (germline): SGDLS, YYNGEE. V lost 3 bases and J lost 2, with 8 bases in between. The CDR3 loop spans 13 amino acids. The CDR3 region has the DNA TGTGCCAGCAGCGAGGGGGGAAACACTGAAGCTTTCTTT. Protein product: CASSEGGNTEAFF.

V and J are TRBV7-9 and TRBJ1-5; the D is unclear. Trimming took off 5 bases at V and 5 bases at J, with 7 bases between the two ends. CDR1 is SEHNR and CDR2 is FQNEAQ in the germline V gene (reference sequence). There are 12 residues in the CDR3. Here the CDR3 DNA reads TGTGCCAGCAGCCACCCCGATCAGCCCCAGCATTTT. It encodes CASSHPDQPQHF.

This clonotype was found many times. The rearrangement uses TRBV7-6 and TRBJ2-3; D gene unclear. From germline, CDR1 is SGHVS and CDR2 FNYEAQ. This CDR3 region has 14 residues. Between the trimmed V and J ends, which lost 0 bases and 6 bases, there was a span of 10 bases. Written as DNA, the CDR3 is TGTGCCAGCAGCTTAGCCGACAATATGGATACGCAGTATTTT. It is translated as CASSLADNMDTQYF. Full variable domain (outside the CDR3, taken from reference TRBV7-6 and TRBJ2-3): GAGVSQSPRYKVTKRGQDVALRCDPISGHVSLYWYRQALGQGPEFLTYFNYEAQQDKSGLPNDRFSAERPEGSISTLTIQRTEQRDSAMYRCASSLADNMDTQYFGPGTRLTVL.

The chain combines TRBV4-1 with TRBJ2-5; 11 bases are a match to TRBD2. This CDR3 contains 16 residues. In germline, CDR1 is MGHRA, CDR2 YSYEKL. V gave up 0 bases and J gave up 4 bases; unmatched junction bases: 4. The CDR3 coding sequence is TGCGCCAGCAGCCAAGAAATAGCGGGGGGGCGAGAGACCCAGTACTTC. Translation: CASSQEIAGGRETQYF.

This clonotype has ten or more counts. The J gene is TRBJ2-7, the V gene TRBV11-2; D gene ambiguous. Germline V gene lookup returns CDR1 SGHAT and CDR2 FQNNGV. This CDR3 contains 13 residues. The ends were cut back, 1 base at V and 6 bases at J, with 10 bases in the middle. The CDR3 DNA reads as TGTGCCAGCAGCTTAGTAGCCACGTCCGAGCAGTACTTC. Translation: CASSLVATSEQYF.

This clonotype was picked up a small number of times. This sequence joins TRBV30 and TRBJ1-1, with D hard to call. The V end lost 1 base, the J end lost 10 bases, and 13 bases lay between the germline ends. The germline CDR1 and CDR2 sequences are GTSNPN and SVGIG (reference sequence). This CDR3 is built from 12 residues. CDR3 sequence: CAWSDQWRLAFF. DNA for the CDR3: TGTGCCTGGAGTGACCAGTGGCGGCTAGCTTTCTTT.

The chain uses TRBV4-3 and TRBJ2-3; TRBD2 aligns across 10 bases. The germline gives CDR1 LGHNA, CDR2 YSLEER. V was clipped by 3 bases and J by 6 bases; unmatched bases: 12. The CDR3 totals 17 residues. The CDR3 loop reads CASSQEPSGGAWDTQYF. CDR3 DNA: TGCGCCAGCAGCCAGGAACCAAGCGGGGGGGCTTGGGATACGCAGTATTTT.